These 11 T cell receptor beta chains were sequenced from one sample in a study of the immune and genomic landscape of osteosarcoma. Assay: immunoSEQ multiplex PCR; the TCRdb copy retains only in-frame clones and omits some. This sample yields several hundred clones, of which around 80% are seen a single time; 10% belongs to the top ten. Input material: metastatic tumor tissue from the lung. Receptors originate from a man between 18 and 35 years old with osteosarcoma.

V gene TRBV18 combines with J gene TRBJ2-1; no reliable D call. The germline V and J ends were trimmed by 6 bases and 0 bases, with 12 bases remaining between them. CDR1 is KGHSH, CDR2 LQKENI, per germline. CDR3 length equals 15 residues. This CDR3 reads CASSIGRSSYNEQFF. The CDR3 DNA is TGTGCCAGCTCCATAGGAAGGAGCTCCTACAATGAGCAGTTCTTC.

This chain links TRBV5-4 with TRBJ2-2; no clear D gene. Germline values: CDR1 SGHNT, CDR2 YYREEE (reference sequence). Trimming removed 4 bases from V and 3 bases from J, with 16 bases in between. The CDR3 totals 16 residues. For the CDR3, the DNA is TGTGCCAGCAGCGGCTCTTTGACCCTTGACACCGGGGAGCTGTTTTTT. Encoded protein: CASSGSLTLDTGELFF.

V is TRBV7-2 and J is TRBJ1-1; no definite D call. The CDR3 consists of 15 residues. V was pared by 5 bases and J by 4 bases, with 17 bases between. Per germline, CDR1 SGHTA and CDR2 FQGNSA. The DNA of the CDR3 is TGTGCCAGCAGCCGCCCCTCGGGAGGTTTCACTGAAGCTTTCTTT. Its translation: CASSRPSGGFTEAFF. The whole variable domain, filled in from reference TRBV7-2 and TRBJ1-1, reads GAGVSQSPSNKVTEKGKDVELRCDPISGHTALYWYRQSLGQGLEFLIYFQGNSAPDKSGLPSDRFSAERTGGSVSTLTIQRTQQEDSAVYLCASSRPSGGFTEAFFGQGTRLTVV.

This clone was recorded only once. V usage is TRBV29-1 and J usage is TRBJ1-5, with D possibly TRBD1 on 6 matching bases. The V gene's germline CDR1 is SQVTM and CDR2 ANQGSEA. V was trimmed by 4 bases and J by 2 bases, leaving 24 bases between them. The CDR3 is 18 amino acids. For the CDR3, the DNA is TGCAGCGTTGGGACAGCCCCTTGTGAGGGGCTTTGCAATCAGCCCCAGCATTTT. Amino acids: CSVGTAPCEGLCNQPQHF.

CDR3 protein: CASSQEWGGEQFF. The CDR3 DNA is TGCGCCAGCAGCCAAGAATGGGGAGGTGAGCAGTTCTTC. V usage is TRBV4-3 and J usage is TRBJ2-1; D may be TRBD2 (6 bases). V gave up 0 bases and J gave up 9 bases, with 9 bases separating them. The germline V gene encodes CDR1 LGHNA and CDR2 YSLEER. This CDR3 comprises 13 residues.

The rearrangement uses TRBV20-1 and TRBJ2-3; possible D gene TRBD2, 6 bases. The CDR3 is made up of 11 amino acids. From germline, CDR1 is DFQATT and CDR2 SNEGSKA (reference sequence). Trimming pared 5 bases from V and 5 bases from J, leaving 8 bases between. Here the CDR3 reads CSAGAGDTQYF. The CDR3 region has the DNA TGCAGTGCTGGAGCGGGAGATACGCAGTATTTT.

The chain combines TRBV5-5 with TRBJ2-3; 8 nucleotides match TRBD2. This CDR3 has 14 amino acids. Germline CDR1 SGHKS, CDR2 YYEKEE (reference sequence). V dropped 2 bases and J dropped 4; count of bases not matched to a gene: 3. The CDR3 region has the DNA TGTGCCAGCAGCTTCCGACTAGCGCCAGATACGCAGTATTTT. Protein sequence: CASSFRLAPDTQYF.

This clone was seen only a few times. The CDR3 nucleotides read TGTGCCAGCAGCTTAGCGCCCGACAGGGGGCACGGGGAGCTGTTTTTT. Amino acids: CASSLAPDRGHGELFF. The V call is TRBV11-2, the J call TRBJ2-2; 10 positions agree with TRBD1. V lost 1 base to trimming and J lost 7 bases; unmatched junction nucleotides: 6. CDR3 length: 16 amino acids. Germline V CDR1 and CDR2: SGHAT, FQNNGV.

This rearrangement joins TRBV14 to TRBJ1-2; D remains unclear. Germline values: CDR1 SGHDN, CDR2 FVKESK. V lost 2 bases, J lost 2 bases, and 12 bases lay in between. This CDR3 comprises 15 residues. CDR3 nucleotide sequence: TGTGCCAGCAGCCAACTGGGTCCAGCAAACTATGGCTACACCTTC. Translating it yields CASSQLGPANYGYTF.

The rearrangement joins TRBV9 to TRBJ2-7, with 9 nucleotides matching TRBD1. Germline V CDR1 and CDR2: SGDLS, YYNGEE. J gave up 2 bases and V 0 bases, and 6 bases lay outside the gene matches. The CDR3 extends over 16 amino acids. CDR3 protein: CASSVGSGTGTYEQYF. The DNA for the CDR3 is TGTGCCAGCAGCGTAGGGAGTGGGACAGGGACCTACGAGCAGTACTTC.

Only one count was recorded for this clone. The V and J genes are TRBV4-3 and TRBJ1-4, with D tentatively TRBD1 (5 bases). Germline assignment: CDR1 LGHNA and CDR2 YSLEER. With 3 bases removed from V and 0 bases from J, the gap between germline ends came to 14 bases. The CDR3 sequence is 17 residues long. CDR3 nucleotide sequence: TGCGCCAGCAGCCACCCTCGTGGGGGGACAACTAATGAAAAACTGTTTTTT. Encoded protein: CASSHPRGGTTNEKLFF.